These 29 T cell receptor beta chains were all obtained from the same sample, sequenced in a study of cytomegalovirus exposure and HLA in healthy donors. A multiplex PCR was run with 60 Vbeta primers and 13 Jbeta primers. The table came from immunoSEQ multiplex PCR; TCRdb's copy has only in-frame clones and leaves some out. The repertoire holds 150,000 or so clones, approximately 84% seen once, with 2% to 2.5% in the top ten. The sample taken for sequencing was PBMCs. The receptor source for this set is a young man in good health and CMV-seropositive.

The chain has TRBV5-1 and TRBJ1-2; perhaps TRBD1 as D (6 bases). Germline lookup yields CDR1 SGHRS and CDR2 YFSETQ. Between the trimmed V and J ends, which lost 7 bases and 8 bases, there was a span of 24 bases. This CDR3 has 15 amino acids. CDR3 amino acids: CASGSWTADDGGYTF. CDR3 DNA sequence: TGCGCCAGCGGCTCCTGGACAGCGGATGATGGGGGCTACACCTTC.

CDR3 protein: CASSSTDKKRYEQYF. The CDR3 DNA follows: TGTGCCAGCAGTTCGACAGACAAAAAACGGTACGAGCAGTACTTC. The gene calls are TRBV6-5 and TRBJ2-7, with D possibly TRBD1 on 5 matching bases. Trimming stripped 4 bases from V and 4 bases from J, with 17 bases between. CDR3 length: 15 residues. CDR1 MNHEY and CDR2 SVGAGI come from the germline V gene.

In this sample, this clone turned up once. Compared with germline, one end of the junction differs, possibly owing to a read error. V usage is TRBV7-3 and J usage is TRBJ1-1; 9 bases map to TRBD1. In germline, CDR1 is SGHTA, CDR2 FQGTGA. CDR3 size: 15 residues. CDR3 loop: CASNLQGASNTEAFF. The CDR3 DNA is TGTGCCAGCAACTTACAGGGGGCGTCGAACACTGAAGCTTTCTTT.

The chain recombines TRBV2 with TRBJ2-7, with 7 bases lining up with TRBD1. The J segment lost 3 bases and the V segment lost 7 bases, leaving 15 bases of the junction unmatched. The CDR3 has 16 residues. Germline CDR1 reads SNHLY; CDR2 reads FYNNEI. The CDR3 nucleotides are TGTGCCAGCACGCTGACCATAGACAGGGAAGTCTACGAGCAGTACTTC. This gives the protein CASTLTIDREVYEQYF.

The chain links TRBV9 to TRBJ2-7; 7 positions match TRBD2. Germline loops: CDR1 SGDLS, CDR2 YYNGEE. V shed 2 bases, J shed 3 bases, and the junction held 5 bases outside the gene matches. The CDR3 is 14 residues long. This chain's CDR3 is CASSVGGMDYEQYF. For the CDR3, the DNA is TGTGCCAGCAGCGTGGGAGGGATGGACTACGAGCAGTACTTC.

The chain combines TRBV12-5 with TRBJ1-3, with D hard to call. The CDR3 covers 12 residues. The V end lost 8 bases, the J end lost 0 bases, and 5 bases lay between the germline ends. Germline assignment: CDR1 LGHNT and CDR2 FRNRAP. The CDR3 DNA sequence: TGTGCTAGTATCGGCTCTGGAAACACCATATATTTT. Protein: CASIGSGNTIYF.

The rearrangement links TRBV10-3 to TRBJ1-4, with unresolved D. The germline CDR1 and CDR2 sequences are ENHRY and SYGVKD. Deletions cut 0 bases from V and 4 bases from J, with 21 bases between. CDR3 length: 19 residues. The CDR3 loop reads CAISESRLIDPMFNEKLFF. Written as DNA, the CDR3 is TGTGCCATCAGTGAGTCAAGACTCATCGACCCCATGTTTAATGAAAAACTGTTTTTT.

This chain links TRBV7-2 with TRBJ2-7; 8 bases are shared with TRBD1. With 5 bases clipped from V and 6 bases from J, the junction kept 3 bases outside the gene matches. The CDR3 consists of 12 residues. From germline, CDR1 is SGHTA and CDR2 FQGNSA. CDR3 DNA: TGTGCCAGCAGCCCGGGACAGGCCGAGCAGTACTTC. It specifies CASSPGQAEQYF.

This sequence joins TRBV5-4 and TRBJ1-4; 7 bases align to TRBD1. CDR3 length equals 15 residues. Germline V gene sequence: CDR1 SGHNT, CDR2 YYREEE (reference sequence). Unmatched junction bases numbered 7, after V lost 2 bases and J lost 6 bases. In DNA form, the CDR3 reads TGTGCCAGCAGCTTACAAGGGGGCGCGGATGAAAAACTGTTTTTT. Its translation is CASSLQGGADEKLFF.

This sequence joins TRBV7-2 and TRBJ1-1; D not certain. The CDR3 length is 12 residues. V was clipped by 3 bases and J by 3 bases, with 5 bases between them. Germline V gene data show CDR1 as SGHTA and CDR2 as FQGNSA. The CDR3 coding sequence is TGTGCCAGCAGCTTCGGTCACACTGAAGCTTTCTTT. Protein sequence: CASSFGHTEAFF.

The chain links TRBV9 to TRBJ1-2; 7 nucleotides match TRBD1. Germline values: CDR1 SGDLS, CDR2 YYNGEE. V trimming: 7 bases; J trimming: 7 bases; junction bases outside the gene matches: 10. The CDR3 extends over 13 amino acids. The CDR3 protein is CASGATGTAGYTF. The CDR3 DNA sequence: TGTGCCAGCGGGGCTACCGGGACAGCTGGCTACACCTTC.

This chain joins TRBV6-1 and TRBJ1-2; 9 nucleotides match TRBD1. The ends lost 1 base at V and 3 bases at J; junction bases unmatched: 3. This CDR3 comprises 15 residues. Germline V gene sequence: CDR1 MNHNS, CDR2 SASEGT. The CDR3 loop is CASSEVGTGYYGYTF. DNA of the CDR3: TGTGCCAGCAGTGAAGTCGGGACAGGGTACTATGGCTACACCTTC.

The CDR3 nucleotides read TGTGCCAGCAGAACAGGGCGGCGAGAGACCCAGTACTTC. This codes for CASRTGRRETQYF. The J gene is TRBJ2-5, the V gene TRBV9; the D gene is possibly TRBD1 (6 bases). Germline CDR1 is SGDLS and CDR2 is YYNGEE. V lost 5 bases and J lost 4, with 12 bases in between. The CDR3 consists of 13 residues. Full variable domain (remainder filled in from reference TRBV9 and TRBJ2-5): DSGVTQTPKHLITATGQRVTLRCSPRSGDLSVYWYQQSLDQGLQFLIQYYNGEERAKGNILERFSAQQFPDLHSELNLSSLELGDSALYFCASRTGRRETQYFGPGTRLLVL.

This clone was counted between two and nine times. The chain is built from TRBV19 and TRBJ2-1; D is uncertain. The germline V gene has CDR1 LNHDA and CDR2 SQIVND (reference sequence). The CDR3 sequence is 14 residues long. Trimming took 0 bases from V and 8 from J, leaving 11 bases between them. The CDR3 loop reads CASSIDSSLYEQFF. The CDR3 DNA reads as TGTGCCAGTAGTATAGACTCTAGTCTCTATGAGCAGTTCTTC.

This chain connects TRBV15 to TRBJ2-3; TRBD2 aligns across 9 bases. CDR1 is LNHNV, CDR2 YYDKDF, per germline (reference sequence). The CDR3 sequence is 15 residues long. The trim removed 9 bases at V and 1 base at J, leaving 8 bases unmatched. The CDR3 DNA reads as TGTGCCACGACCTTAGCGGGGGAGGGCACAGATACGCAGTATTTT. Translating gives CATTLAGEGTDTQYF.

A few counts support this clone. The chain carries TRBV20-1 and TRBJ1-2, with D uncertain. CDR3 length equals 11 residues. Per the germline V gene, CDR1 is DFQATT and CDR2 is SNEGSKA (reference sequence). Deletions cut 7 bases from V and 2 bases from J, with 8 bases between. The CDR3 here is CSGPGNYGYTF. DNA of the CDR3: TGCAGTGGACCGGGGAACTATGGCTACACCTTC.

This chain joins TRBV12-5 and TRBJ2-7; D is unclear. The CDR3 extends over 13 amino acids. CDR1 and CDR2 from the germline V gene are LGHNT and FRNRAP. Deletions cut 2 bases from V and 0 bases from J, with 5 bases between. The CDR3 DNA reads as TGTGCTAGTGGTTTGACTGGCTCCTACGAGCAGTACTTC. Amino acids: CASGLTGSYEQYF.

V gene TRBV6-6 combines with J gene TRBJ2-2, with TRBD2 matching over 9 bases. V was pared by 0 bases and J by 8 bases, with 4 bases of the junction left unmatched. CDR1 MNHNY and CDR2 SVGAGI come from the germline V gene (reference sequence). This CDR3 is built from 15 residues. CDR3 in amino acids: CASSYSAGGRGELFF. The CDR3, as DNA: TGTGCCAGCAGTTACTCGGCGGGGGGGCGTGGGGAGCTGTTTTTT.

The chain is built from TRBV7-2 and TRBJ1-2; 7 positions match TRBD1. Germline lookup yields CDR1 SGHTA and CDR2 FQGNSA. The ends lost 2 bases at V and 6 bases at J; junction bases unmatched: 3. The CDR3 spans 13 residues. In DNA form, the CDR3 reads TGTGCCAGCAGCTTACCCGGACAGGATGGCTACACCTTC. Translation gives CASSLPGQDGYTF.

The chain employs TRBV10-3 and TRBJ1-1; D uncertain. Deletions cut 3 bases from V and 7 bases from J, with 6 bases between. The CDR3 covers 11 residues. CDR1 and CDR2 (germline): ENHRY, SYGVKD. CDR3 loop: CAISDFGEAFF. The DNA for the CDR3 is TGTGCCATCAGTGATTTCGGTGAAGCTTTCTTT.

The chain is built from TRBV6-4 and TRBJ2-5; weak D call: TRBD2 (7 bases). CDR3 length: 13 amino acids. Germline values: CDR1 MRHNA, CDR2 SNTAGT. The V and J ends lost 7 bases and 4 bases respectively, with 13 bases between them. This chain's CDR3 is CASITGGRETQYF. The CDR3 coding sequence is TGTGCCAGCATTACCGGGGGGCGAGAGACCCAGTACTTC.

This clone was counted a few times. V and J are TRBV25-1 and TRBJ2-1; tentatively, D is TRBD2 (6 bases). Germline V gives CDR1 MGHDK, CDR2 SYGVNS. The CDR3 is made up of 13 amino acids. Trimming removed 7 bases from V and 9 bases from J, with 16 bases in between. The CDR3 protein is CASTPPSVSEQFF. The CDR3 DNA is TGTGCCAGCACCCCCCCTAGCGTAAGTGAGCAGTTCTTC.

The chain uses TRBV5-5 and TRBJ1-2; 9 positions agree with TRBD1. After removal of 4 bases from V and 4 bases from J, the junction contained 11 bases not matched to a gene. Germline-derived CDR1 and CDR2 are SGHKS and YYEKEE (reference sequence). The CDR3 totals 16 residues. CDR3 loop: CASSEGQGYPTYGYTF. The CDR3 DNA sequence: TGTGCCAGCAGCGAGGGACAGGGTTATCCCACCTATGGCTACACCTTC.

This clone occurred a few times. The V and J genes are TRBV5-3 and TRBJ2-2; 8 bases align to TRBD2. TRBV5-3 qualifies as an ORF whose function is uncertain. The length of the CDR3 is 15 residues. V was pared by 2 bases and J by 4 bases, with 4 bases of the junction left unmatched. The CDR3, as DNA: TGTGCCAGAAGCTTCCGGCTAGCGGGCACCGGGGAGCTGTTTTTT. This codes for CARSFRLAGTGELFF.

The chain combines TRBV7-2 with TRBJ1-6; possibly TRBD1 for D (5 bases). CDR3 length equals 15 residues. Germline CDR1 SGHTA, CDR2 FQGNSA. V was pared by 2 bases and J by 9 bases, with 14 bases between. This chain's CDR3 is CASSLSRGLTSPLHF. The CDR3 bases are TGTGCCAGCAGCTTATCAAGGGGCTTGACTTCACCCCTCCACTTT.

The rearrangement links TRBV6-5 to TRBJ1-2, with TRBD1 matching 9 bases. V lost 6 bases to trimming and J lost 5 bases; unmatched junction nucleotides: 4. CDR1 and CDR2 (germline): MNHEY, SVGAGI. CDR3 length equals 13 residues. The DNA for the CDR3 is TGTGCCAGCAGCCAGGACAGGGGATATGGCTACACCTTC. This sequence encodes CASSQDRGYGYTF.

The rearrangement joins TRBV9 to TRBJ1-1, with 10 bases aligning to TRBD1. With 3 bases clipped from V and 6 bases from J, the junction kept 5 bases outside the gene matches. The CDR3 has 14 amino acids. Per the germline V gene, CDR1 is SGDLS and CDR2 is YYNGEE. This CDR3 reads CASSAGQGWAEAFF. The CDR3 DNA follows: TGTGCCAGCAGCGCGGGACAGGGGTGGGCTGAAGCTTTCTTT.

The rearrangement uses TRBV15 and TRBJ2-5; D gene uncertain. The germline V and J ends were trimmed by 0 bases and 3 bases, with 14 bases remaining between them. The CDR3 sequence is 16 residues long. Germline V CDR1 and CDR2: LNHNV, YYDKDF (reference sequence). CDR3 protein: CATSRDTAAGEETQYF. In DNA form, the CDR3 reads TGTGCCACCAGCAGAGATACGGCCGCAGGTGAAGAGACCCAGTACTTC. Looking up the rest from reference TRBV15 and TRBJ2-5 gives the full variable domain: DAMVIQNPRYQVTQFGKPVTLSCSQTLNHNVMYWYQQKSSQAPKLLFHYYDKDFNNEADTPDNFQSRRPNTSFCFLDIRSPGLGDTAMYLCATSRDTAAGEETQYFGPGTRLLVL.

This clone was counted only a few times. The V and J genes are TRBV29-1 and TRBJ2-5, with 16 bases matching TRBD2. Germline-derived CDR1 and CDR2 are SQVTM and ANQGSEA. This CDR3 is 15 amino acids long. The V segment lost 8 bases and the J segment 5 bases; nucleotides outside the gene matches: 8. The CDR3, as DNA: TGCAGCATCGGGACTAGCGGGGGGGCCTGGGAGACCCAGTACTTC. It specifies CSIGTSGGAWETQYF.